Listed below are T cell receptor beta chains from one sample, sequenced in a study of regulatory T cells in long-lasting Graves disease. Each CDR3 protein gets one entry after TCRdb re-called the multiplex PCR reads with MiXCR. The sample consists of about 440,000 distinct CDR3 sequences, roughly 17% of them appearing once. The sample also formed part of further work on T cells in Graves' hyperthyroidism and ophthalmopathy.

Sample: peripheral blood mononuclear cells (PBMCs), taken at new diagnosis, from a patient treated with antithyroid drugs. The receptors originated from a woman aged 25 to 39 with Graves disease. Each CDR3 is given with its conserved first and last residue. Fields, in order: V gene, clone size, J gene, D gene, CDR3 DNA, CDR3 protein. D genes are given only for firm matches. Size values are once, few and many counts, or a class for expanded clones, and some rows have none.

V gene: TRBV5-6; clone size: few; J gene: TRBJ2-7; D gene: TRBD2; CDR3 DNA: TGTGCCAGCCTTAGACTAGCCTTCTACGAGCAGTACTTC; CDR3 protein: CASLRLAFYEQYF
V gene: TRBV10-3; clone size: few; J gene: TRBJ1-2; D gene: TRBD1; CDR3 DNA: TGTGCCATCAGTGAAGGGGACAGGGGCTATGGCTACACCTTC; CDR3 protein: CAISEGDRGYGYTF
V gene: TRBV28; clone size: many; J gene: TRBJ1-3; D gene: .; CDR3 DNA: TGTGCCAGCAATCCGGGACGAAGCTCTGGAAACACCATATATTTT; CDR3 protein: CASNPGRSSGNTIYF
V gene: TRBV13; clone size: few; J gene: TRBJ2-1; D gene: TRBD2; CDR3 DNA: TGTGCCAGCAGCCCCTCCTGGACTAGCGGCGGAGTGGGGCAGTTCTTC; CDR3 protein: CASSPSWTSGGVGQFF
V gene: TRBV19; clone size: few; J gene: TRBJ2-3; D gene: TRBD2; CDR3 DNA: TGTGCCAGTACGGGGGGGCGGTCCCGGGATACGCAGTATTTT; CDR3 protein: CASTGGRSRDTQYF
V gene: TRBV5-1; clone size: many; J gene: TRBJ2-7; D gene: TRBD2; CDR3 DNA: TGCGCCAGCAGCCCCGCTAGCGGGAAGCGCGAGCAGTACTTC; CDR3 protein: CASSPASGKREQYF
V gene: TRBV13; clone size: .; J gene: TRBJ2-1; D gene: TRBD2; CDR3 DNA: TGTGCCAGCAGCTCCCCGGGATCACTAGCGGGAGTCTGGAATGAGCAGTTCTTC; CDR3 protein: CASSSPGSLAGVWNEQFF
V gene: TRBV11-2; clone size: few; J gene: TRBJ2-7; D gene: .; CDR3 DNA: TGTGCCAGCAGCTTAGATACACGGGGCCCCTACGAGCAGTACTTC; CDR3 protein: CASSLDTRGPYEQYF
V gene: TRBV20-1; clone size: many; J gene: TRBJ2-7; D gene: .; CDR3 DNA: TGCAGTGCTAGAGGGCAGGAAAGCTCCTACGAGCAGTACTTC; CDR3 protein: CSARGQESSYEQYF
V gene: TRBV3-1; clone size: .; J gene: TRBJ2-1; D gene: .; CDR3 DNA: TGTGCCAGCAGCCAGAGCGGCCAAGGGGGTGAGCAGTTCTTC; CDR3 protein: CASSQSGQGGEQFF
V gene: TRBV11-1; clone size: .; J gene: TRBJ2-1; D gene: TRBD2; CDR3 DNA: TGTGCCAGCAGCAGGCCCCCGGGACTAGCTCCGAGCTCCTACAATGAGCAGTTCTTC; CDR3 protein: CASSRPPGLAPSSYNEQFF
V gene: TRBV5-4; clone size: few; J gene: TRBJ2-3; D gene: .; CDR3 DNA: TGTGCCAGCAGCTTCGAGACTATGCCCCCCGCAGATACGCAGTATTTT; CDR3 protein: CASSFETMPPADTQYF
V gene: TRBV28; clone size: many; J gene: TRBJ1-5; D gene: .; CDR3 DNA: TGTGCCAGCAGGGGGGGCGGAGGGCTCCAGCATTTT; CDR3 protein: CASRGGGGLQHF
V gene: TRBV27; clone size: many; J gene: TRBJ1-1; D gene: .; CDR3 DNA: TGTGCCAGCAGTTTGCAGGGTGGAGGAGAAGCTTTCTTT; CDR3 protein: CASSLQGGGEAFF
V gene: TRBV7-9; clone size: .; J gene: TRBJ2-1; D gene: .; CDR3 DNA: TGTGCCAGCAGATCCGGGAGATCAAGCAATGAGCAGTTCTTC; CDR3 protein: CASRSGRSSNEQFF
V gene: TRBV5-1; clone size: few; J gene: TRBJ1-5; D gene: .; CDR3 DNA: TGCGCCAGCAGCTTGGGAGAAAATCAGCCCCAGCATTTT; CDR3 protein: CASSLGENQPQHF
V gene: TRBV7-9; clone size: many; J gene: TRBJ1-1; D gene: TRBD1; CDR3 DNA: TGTGCCAGCAGCCTAGCGACAGGGGGCGATGAAGCTTTCTTT; CDR3 protein: CASSLATGGDEAFF
V gene: TRBV7-8; clone size: many; J gene: TRBJ2-3; D gene: .; CDR3 DNA: TGTGCCAGCAGTGAACGGGCCCTCACAGATACGCAGTATTTT; CDR3 protein: CASSERALTDTQYF
V gene: TRBV2; clone size: .; J gene: TRBJ2-1; D gene: .; CDR3 DNA: TGTGCCAGCAGTATAAGAGCGGCTAACAATGAGCAGTTCTTC; CDR3 protein: CASSIRAANNEQFF
V gene: TRBV3-1; clone size: few; J gene: TRBJ2-7; D gene: .; CDR3 DNA: TGTGCCAGCAGCCAAGATGTGATGGTCACCGGCGAGCAGTACTTC; CDR3 protein: CASSQDVMVTGEQYF
V gene: TRBV20-1; clone size: many; J gene: TRBJ2-1; D gene: TRBD2; CDR3 DNA: TGCAGTGCTGTCCGCGGGAGTGGTGGATACAATGAGCAGTTCTTC; CDR3 protein: CSAVRGSGGYNEQFF
V gene: TRBV5-1; clone size: many; J gene: TRBJ1-1; D gene: .; CDR3 DNA: TGCGCCAGCAGCTTGGGACGGGTGAACACTGAAGCTTTCTTT; CDR3 protein: CASSLGRVNTEAFF
V gene: TRBV13; clone size: many; J gene: TRBJ2-1; D gene: .; CDR3 DNA: TGTGCCAGCAGCTCCGTTCGTGGAGTCAATGAGCAGTTCTTC; CDR3 protein: CASSSVRGVNEQFF
V gene: TRBV6-5; clone size: many; J gene: TRBJ2-7; D gene: .; CDR3 DNA: TGTGCCAGCAGTTACGGACTACGGGAGTCCCTTTACGAGCAGTACTTC; CDR3 protein: CASSYGLRESLYEQYF
V gene: TRBV10-3; clone size: few; J gene: TRBJ2-7; D gene: TRBD2; CDR3 DNA: TGTGCCATCAGGGATAGCGGGTACGAGCAGTACTTC; CDR3 protein: CAIRDSGYEQYF
V gene: TRBV12-3/TRBV12-4; clone size: many; J gene: TRBJ1-2; D gene: TRBD1; CDR3 DNA: TGTGCCAGCAGTTCCCGACAGGGGGGGTTATCCTATGGCTACACCTTC; CDR3 protein: CASSSRQGGLSYGYTF
V gene: TRBV5-1; clone size: many; J gene: TRBJ1-5; D gene: .; CDR3 DNA: TGCGCCAGCAGCCTGGACACAAATCAGCCCCAGCATTTT; CDR3 protein: CASSLDTNQPQHF
V gene: TRBV7-2; clone size: few; J gene: TRBJ1-3; D gene: .; CDR3 DNA: TGTGCCAGCAGCTTAGGAGCCGGGACTATCGGTAGGGCTGGAAACACCATATATTTT; CDR3 protein: CASSLGAGTIGRAGNTIYF
V gene: TRBV10-3; clone size: many; J gene: TRBJ2-7; D gene: .; CDR3 DNA: TGTGCCATCAACGGGCGGGGCGCCTCCTACGAGCAGTACTTC; CDR3 protein: CAINGRGASYEQYF
V gene: TRBV11-2; clone size: many; J gene: TRBJ2-7; D gene: .; CDR3 DNA: TGTGCCAGCAGCTCGCCCTCGACAGGACCCTCCTACGAGCAGTACTTC; CDR3 protein: CASSSPSTGPSYEQYF
V gene: TRBV29-1; clone size: few; J gene: TRBJ2-3; D gene: .; CDR3 DNA: TGCAGCGTTGGGGCCCAATCTAGCACAGATACGCAGTATTTT; CDR3 protein: CSVGAQSSTDTQYF
V gene: TRBV6-2/TRBV6-3; clone size: .; J gene: TRBJ2-2; D gene: TRBD2; CDR3 DNA: TGTGCCAGCAGCACCTTTGGACTAGCGGGGAACACCGGGGAGCTGTTTTTT; CDR3 protein: CASSTFGLAGNTGELFF
V gene: TRBV13; clone size: .; J gene: TRBJ2-7; D gene: .; CDR3 DNA: TGTGCCAGCAGCTGGATTATGGCTTCCTACGAGCAGTACTTC; CDR3 protein: CASSWIMASYEQYF
V gene: TRBV12-3/TRBV12-4; clone size: .; J gene: TRBJ1-6; D gene: .; CDR3 DNA: TGTGCCAGCAGTTTGGGCAGGGATGGCTCACCCCTCCACTTT; CDR3 protein: CASSLGRDGSPLHF
V gene: TRBV7-8; clone size: few; J gene: TRBJ1-5; D gene: .; CDR3 DNA: TGTGCCAGCAGCCCAAGATTTGATAGCAATCAGCCCCAGCATTTT; CDR3 protein: CASSPRFDSNQPQHF
V gene: TRBV28; clone size: many; J gene: TRBJ2-7; D gene: .; CDR3 DNA: TGTGCCAGCAAGTTCCCTAGCGCCTCCTACGAGCAGTACTTC; CDR3 protein: CASKFPSASYEQYF
V gene: TRBV2; clone size: many; J gene: TRBJ2-5; D gene: TRBD2; CDR3 DNA: TGTGCCAGCAGTGCCGGACTAGCGGAAGAGACCCAGTACTTC; CDR3 protein: CASSAGLAEETQYF
V gene: TRBV27; clone size: .; J gene: TRBJ2-7; D gene: .; CDR3 DNA: TGTGCCAGCAGTTTATTGGACGACCCTACCTACGAGCAGTACTTC; CDR3 protein: CASSLLDDPTYEQYF
V gene: TRBV20-1; clone size: few; J gene: TRBJ2-1; D gene: TRBD2; CDR3 DNA: TGCAGTGCTAGAGATCCCAGCGGGAGCTTTTGGAGCTCCTACAATGAGCAGTTCTTC; CDR3 protein: CSARDPSGSFWSSYNEQFF